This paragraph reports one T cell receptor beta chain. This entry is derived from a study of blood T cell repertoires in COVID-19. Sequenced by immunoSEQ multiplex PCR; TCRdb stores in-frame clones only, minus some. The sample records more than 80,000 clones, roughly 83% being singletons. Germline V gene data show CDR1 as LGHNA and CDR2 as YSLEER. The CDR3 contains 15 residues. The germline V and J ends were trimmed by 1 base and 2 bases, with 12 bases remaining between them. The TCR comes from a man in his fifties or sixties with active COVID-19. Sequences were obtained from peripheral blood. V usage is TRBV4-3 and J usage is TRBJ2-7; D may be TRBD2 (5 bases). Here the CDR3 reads CASSQGPAGAYEQYF. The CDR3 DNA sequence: TGCGCCAGCAGCCAAGGACCGGCGGGCGCCTACGAGCAGTACTTC.